The 18 T cell receptor beta chains presented below share a single source sample, sequenced in a study of T cell changes during pregnancy in multiple sclerosis. Libraries were prepared by immunoSEQ multiplex PCR; TCRdb keeps only in-frame clonotypes and omits some of them. Of 90,000 to 100,000 clones listed, around 93% were seen once; the top ten hold around 4%. This material consisted of peripheral blood, taken in the first trimester of pregnancy. The receptors were sampled from a female donor with multiple sclerosis, enrolled in a pregnancy study.

V usage is TRBV6-1 and J usage is TRBJ2-1; 9 bases map to TRBD2. CDR1 MNHNS and CDR2 SASEGT come from the germline V gene. CDR3 length equals 17 residues. With V trimmed by 0 bases and J by 4 bases, 7 bases remained unmatched. Written as DNA, the CDR3 is TGTGCCAGCAGTGAAGCTTTAGGGCTAGCGGGGTACAATGAGCAGTTCTTC. Amino acid sequence: CASSEALGLAGYNEQFF.

V and J are TRBV7-8 and TRBJ1-2; D is unclear. The CDR3 is 14 residues long. Germline loops: CDR1 SGHVS, CDR2 FQNEAQ. V was pared by 1 base and J by 2 bases, with 8 bases between. CDR3 sequence reads: CASSLGHWNYGYTF. The CDR3 nucleotides read TGTGCCAGCAGCTTAGGACATTGGAACTATGGCTACACCTTC.

This clone is a singleton in its sample. The chain links TRBV6-1 to TRBJ2-1; D gene unclear. The CDR3 consists of 14 residues. Germline V gene sequence: CDR1 MNHNS, CDR2 SASEGT. The V end was cut by 4 bases, the J end by 7 bases, with 14 bases between. Here the CDR3 reads CASSVISSVNEQFF. The CDR3 bases are TGTGCCAGCAGTGTAATAAGTTCGGTTAATGAGCAGTTCTTC.

The V and J genes are TRBV11-1 and TRBJ2-5; TRBD2 matches 7 bases. This CDR3 has 14 amino acids. J lost 7 bases, V lost 5 bases, and 10 bases had no gene match. Germline loops: CDR1 SGHAT, CDR2 FQDESV (reference sequence). The CDR3 DNA follows: TGTGCCAGCAGCCTAAGACGGGGGGTCGGGACCCAGTACTTC. Translating gives CASSLRRGVGTQYF. Full variable domain (missing parts from reference TRBV11-1 and TRBJ2-5): EAEVAQSPRYKITEKSQAVAFWCDPISGHATLYWYRQILGQGPELLVQFQDESVVDDSQLPKDRFSAERLKGVDSTLKIQPAELGDSAMYLCASSLRRGVGTQYFGPGTRLLVL.

In this sample, this clone turned up a few times. The chain has TRBV9 and TRBJ1-6; D is uncertain. Germline V gene sequence: CDR1 SGDLS, CDR2 YYNGEE. The CDR3 extends over 14 amino acids. V lost 3 bases and J lost 9, with 13 bases in between. The CDR3 region is CASSDSSPRSPLHF. The CDR3 DNA follows: TGTGCCAGCAGCGATAGCTCCCCTCGTTCACCCCTCCACTTT.

The V call is TRBV5-6, the J call TRBJ2-1; the D is unclear. V was cut by 4 bases and J by 4 bases, with 9 bases left in between. This CDR3 region has 13 residues. Germline lookup yields CDR1 SGHDT and CDR2 YYEEEE. In DNA, the CDR3 is TGTGCCAGCAGCCAAACGGGTTACAATGAGCAGTTCTTC. This gives the protein CASSQTGYNEQFF.

The chain couples TRBV21-1 to TRBJ1-1. TRBV21-1 corresponds to a pseudogene. The CDR3 contains 19 residues. CDR3 DNA sequence: TGTGCCAGCAGCAAAGGCCGGTCGTCCACGGGAGGGTTGAACACTGAAGCTTTCTTT. Its translation is CASSKGRSSTGGLNTEAFF.

Points on this clone: Compared with germline, one end of the junction differs, possibly owing to a read error. The J gene is TRBJ1-4, the V gene TRBV6-6; 9 bases align to TRBD1. CDR3 length: 15 residues. Germline CDR1 and CDR2: MNHNY and SVGAGI (reference sequence). Written as DNA, the CDR3 is TGTGCCAGCAGTTTTCTACAGGGGGCTAAAGAAAAACTGTTTTTT. Its translation: CASSFLQGAKEKLFF.

The chain uses TRBV6-1 and TRBJ1-2; maybe TRBD1 (5 bases). The CDR3 is made up of 15 amino acids. Germline-derived CDR1 and CDR2 are MNHNS and SASEGT. The V end lost 4 bases, the J end lost 5 bases, and 17 bases lay between the germline ends. As DNA, the CDR3 is TGTGCCAGCAGTGTACAGGAAATAGGGATTTATGGCTACACCTTC. Encoded protein: CASSVQEIGIYGYTF.

V is TRBV7-8 and J is TRBJ1-4, with TRBD1 identical over 7 bases. The V gene's germline CDR1 is SGHVS and CDR2 FQNEAQ. The J segment lost 8 bases and the V segment lost 4 bases, leaving 13 bases of the junction unmatched. The CDR3 totals 16 residues. CDR3 loop: CASSSTYRGLEEKLFF. The CDR3 region has the DNA TGTGCCAGCAGCTCCACCTACAGGGGCTTGGAGGAAAAACTGTTTTTT.

This chain connects TRBV7-8 to TRBJ1-1; D remains unclear. Looked up from germline, CDR1 is SGHVS and CDR2 is FQNEAQ. The CDR3 loop spans 16 amino acids. With 4 bases removed from V and 2 bases from J, the gap between germline ends came to 17 bases. CDR3 DNA sequence: TGTGCCAGCAGCTACGAGGTCCGTGATGTAAACACTGAAGCTTTCTTT. Its translation: CASSYEVRDVNTEAFF.

The chain employs TRBV6-5 and TRBJ1-4; D perhaps matches TRBD1 (5 bases). V lost 8 bases and J lost 7, with 14 bases in between. The CDR3 consists of 13 residues. Germline lookup yields CDR1 MNHEY and CDR2 SVGAGI. CDR3 amino acids: CASWGGGGEKLFF. CDR3 DNA sequence: TGTGCCAGCTGGGGTGGGGGAGGTGAAAAACTGTTTTTT.

The J gene is TRBJ1-4, the V gene TRBV6-6; D not resolved. Germline assignment: CDR1 MNHNY and CDR2 SVGAGI (reference sequence). Deletions cut 0 bases from V and 6 bases from J, with 8 bases between. The length of the CDR3 is 14 residues. The CDR3 reads CASSYSGGDEKLFF. In DNA form, the CDR3 reads TGTGCCAGCAGTTACTCGGGCGGGGATGAAAAACTGTTTTTT.

The J gene is TRBJ1-5, the V gene TRBV5-1, with TRBD1 as a possible D gene (6 bases). Germline lookup yields CDR1 SGHRS and CDR2 YFSETQ. Trimming took off 7 bases at V and 5 bases at J, with 16 bases between the two ends. This CDR3 has 14 amino acids. The DNA for the CDR3 is TGCGCCAGCTCCCAGGCTGGGGGCGATCAGCCCCAGCATTTT. Amino acids: CASSQAGGDQPQHF.

The gene calls are TRBV6-6 and TRBJ1-1; 9 nucleotides line up with TRBD1. Germline V gene sequence: CDR1 MNHNY, CDR2 SVGAGI (reference sequence). Trimming cost V 6 bases and J 0 bases; bases outside gene matches: 2. The CDR3 consists of 14 residues. CDR3 in amino acids: CASRDRGMNTEAFF. CDR3 bases: TGTGCCAGCAGGGACAGGGGAATGAACACTGAAGCTTTCTTT.

The sample holds a few counts of this clone. The chain combines TRBV4-1 with TRBJ1-2; weak D call: TRBD1 (6 bases). CDR1 and CDR2 (germline): MGHRA, YSYEKL. Trimming shortened V by 0 bases and J by 7 bases, and 15 bases separated the two germline ends. The CDR3 covers 15 residues. CDR3 in amino acids: CASSQDDTGTSGYTF. CDR3 bases: TGCGCCAGCAGCCAAGATGATACCGGGACAAGTGGCTACACCTTC.

The gene calls are TRBV5-6 and TRBJ2-5, with 12 bases fitting TRBD1. V was clipped by 3 bases and J by 5 bases; unmatched bases: 5. The germline V gene encodes CDR1 SGHDT and CDR2 YYEEEE. This CDR3 has 15 residues. The CDR3 nucleotides are TGTGCCAGCAGCTGGGACAGGGGGCTGGGGGAGACCCAGTACTTC. Encoded protein: CASSWDRGLGETQYF.

J is TRBJ2-3 and V is TRBV9, with TRBD2 matching 15 bases. Trimming took 4 bases from V and 2 from J; bases not matched to a gene: 5. Germline V CDR1 and CDR2: SGDLS, YYNGEE. The length of the CDR3 is 17 residues. CDR3 sequence: CASSLRTSGGATDTQYF. The CDR3 nucleotides read TGTGCCAGCAGCTTAAGGACTAGCGGGGGGGCCACAGATACGCAGTATTTT.